This T cell receptor (beta chain) comes out of a study of CD8+CD57+ T cells in acquired aplastic anemia. Turning to the study itself: Recorded DNA amounts for sorted CD4+ and CD8+ cells had an average of approximately 2.9 ug.

This clonotype was counted only a few times. Its antigen is as yet unknown. Individuals selected for sequencing had exhibited CD8+CD57+ cell expansion on flow cytometry. There was no therapy given to any patient before the blood sampling took place. V shed 7 bases, J shed 5 bases, and the junction held 2 bases outside the gene matches. From germline, CDR1 is MGHDK and CDR2 SYGVNS. The CDR3 loop spans 12 amino acids. Study findings and constraints: No significant difference in CD8+ Simpson's diversity was found between patients and controls. Around 30 was the count of CD8+ CDR3 sequences that patients shared with controls.

Genomic DNA acted as the template from which TCR beta VDJ combination and CDR3 sequence profiling were carried out. TCRdb called the reads again in MiXCR, with one record for every CDR3 protein. Found here are around 500,000 distinct CDR3 sequences, around 30% of them singletons; the top ten hold roughly 0.8%. The sample comprised sorted CD4+, CD8+, or CD8+CD57+ T cells (not recorded which) from PBMCs. The V call is TRBV25-1, the J call TRBJ2-3, with 8 bases matching TRBD1. The TCR comes from a human donor with aplastic anemia. The CDR3 DNA reads TGTGCCAGCACACAGGGGGGAGATACGCAGTATTTT. It translates to CASTQGGDTQYF.